Each of the 5 T cell receptor beta chains below was sequenced from the same sample in a study of control samples from healthy donors and cancer patients (dated by TCRdb to about 2020). Libraries were constructed by the immunoSEQ multiplex PCR assay. This immuneACCESS table, as held by TCRdb, lists in-frame sequences with V and J called but not all clones. Of the missing ones, under half trace to an unresolved V gene in checked studies; the others have no known cause. The sample table records 45,000 or so clones; around 93% of these occur just once. The top ten hold over 20% of the sample. Sequenced material: PBMCs. All receptors come from a woman in her 40s with head and neck cancer.

The chain uses TRBV13 and TRBJ2-7, with unresolved D. The CDR3 runs 11 residues. Trimming cost V 3 bases and J 3 bases, with 3 bases left between them. Germline CDR1 PRHDT, CDR2 FYEKMQ (reference sequence). As DNA, the CDR3 is TGTGCCAGCAGCTTGGGCTACGAGCAGTACTTC. Protein: CASSLGYEQYF.

The V call is TRBV10-1, the J call TRBJ2-6; D unresolved. CDR3 length equals 15 residues. The V end was cut by 1 base, the J end by 1 base, with 5 bases between. Germline V gives CDR1 WNHNN, CDR2 SYGVQD (reference sequence). Written as DNA, the CDR3 is TGCGCCAGCAGTGAGTACCAATCTGGGGCCAACGTCCTGACTTTC. Translated, it gives CASSEYQSGANVLTF.

Of note for this clone: Germline and junction disagree at one end, which may indicate a read error. The chain carries TRBV30 and TRBJ2-5; 10 bases match TRBD2. CDR1 is GTSNPN, CDR2 SVGIG, per germline (reference sequence). This CDR3 has 14 amino acids. The CDR3 DNA sequence: TGTGCCCGGAGCACTAGCGGGGTGCCGGAGACCCAGTACTTC. This sequence encodes CARSTSGVPETQYF.

The chain combines TRBV19 with TRBJ1-1; TRBD1 aligns across 12 bases. Trimming took 5 bases from V and 4 from J; bases not matched to a gene: 5. The CDR3 is 15 amino acids. Germline lookup yields CDR1 LNHDA and CDR2 SQIVND (reference sequence). CDR3 protein: CASSGDRGPFTEAFF. The CDR3 bases are TGTGCCAGTAGTGGGGACAGGGGGCCGTTCACTGAAGCTTTCTTT.

CDR3 amino acids: CASSPRTSGGITDTQYF. DNA for the CDR3: TGTGCCAGCAGCCCGCGGACTAGCGGGGGGATTACAGATACGCAGTATTTT. This chain links TRBV11-2 with TRBJ2-3, with 14 bases that match TRBD2. The J segment lost 3 bases and the V segment lost 5 bases, leaving 7 bases of the junction unmatched. Germline loops: CDR1 SGHAT, CDR2 FQNNGV. The CDR3 length is 17 residues.